The T cell receptor (beta chain) described here comes from a study of OX40 agonist ivuxolimab in advanced cancers. Whole-study context: Dose-escalation patients suffered from hepatocellular carcinoma, melanoma, renal cell or head and neck cancer. The study reported partial responses in three patients: one hepatocellular carcinoma, two cutaneous melanoma.

Assay: immunoSEQ multiplex PCR; the TCRdb copy retains only in-frame clones and omits some. The table lists tens of thousands of clones, 86% of them singletons. Patients were ineligible given autoimmune disease history or systemic immunosuppression. Blood samples were obtained at baseline, cycle 4 day 1, and cycle 7 day 1. Germline V gives CDR1 SEHNR, CDR2 FQNEAQ (reference sequence). This CDR3 is 16 amino acids long. With V trimmed by 1 base and J by 1 base, 4 bases remained unmatched. The starting material was CD4+ or CD8+ T cells sorted from blood, obtained in a trial of the OX40 agonist ivuxolimab. The clonotype originates from an adult with an advanced solid tumor such as melanoma, head and neck, liver or kidney cancer. V is TRBV7-9 and J is TRBJ1-1; 9 bases match TRBD1. The CDR3 sequence: CASSLGGQGGNTEAFF. The CDR3 bases are TGTGCCAGCAGCTTAGGGGGACAGGGCGGGAACACTGAAGCTTTCTTT.